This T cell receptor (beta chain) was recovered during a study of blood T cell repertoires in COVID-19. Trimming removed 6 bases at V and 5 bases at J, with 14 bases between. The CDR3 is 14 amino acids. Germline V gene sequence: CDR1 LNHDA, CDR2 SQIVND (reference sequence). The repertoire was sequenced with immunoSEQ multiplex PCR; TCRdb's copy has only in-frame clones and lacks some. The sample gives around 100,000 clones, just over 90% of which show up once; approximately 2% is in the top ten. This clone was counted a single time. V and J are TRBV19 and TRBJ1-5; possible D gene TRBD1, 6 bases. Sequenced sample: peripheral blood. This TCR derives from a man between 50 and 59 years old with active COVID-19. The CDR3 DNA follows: TGTGCCAGTAGCGGGCGAGGGGGACATCAGCCCCAGCATTTT. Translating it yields CASSGRGGHQPQHF. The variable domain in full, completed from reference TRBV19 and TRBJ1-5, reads DGGITQSPKYLFRKEGQNVTLSCEQNLNHDAMYWYRQDPGQGLRLIYYSQIVNDFQKGDIAEGYSVSREKKESFPLTVTSAQKNPTAFYLCASSGRGGHQPQHFGDGTRLSIL.